These 8 T cell receptor beta chains were all obtained from the same sample, sequenced in a study of shared clonotypes between healthy human individuals. Sequencing used immunoSEQ multiplex PCR; TCRdb keeps in-frame clones, though not all of them. The sample carries more than 1,200,000 clones, approximately 98.5% recorded once. Sequenced material: naive CD4+ T cells sorted from blood. Subset in this sample: CD45RA+ positively selected. The source is a young man in good health.

This sequence joins TRBV18 and TRBJ1-2, with 11 bases matching TRBD1. V trimming: 1 base; J trimming: 6 bases; junction bases outside the gene matches: 7. From germline, CDR1 is KGHSH and CDR2 LQKENI. The CDR3 totals 16 residues. This CDR3 is CASSPLGQGATDGYTF. The CDR3 DNA reads TGTGCCAGCTCACCACTAGGACAGGGGGCTACAGATGGCTACACCTTC.

V is TRBV7-6 and J is TRBJ2-7; D tentatively reads TRBD1 or TRBD2 (6 bases each). The CDR3 extends over 16 amino acids. Between the trimmed V and J ends, which lost 7 bases and 1 base, there was a span of 20 bases. Germline V lookup: CDR1 SGHVS, CDR2 FNYEAQ. CDR3 sequence (DNA): TGTGCCAGCACTCCGAGGGGGGTAGCGGATTCCTACGAGCAGTACTTC. Protein product: CASTPRGVADSYEQYF.

The chain couples TRBV9 to TRBJ1-1, with D maybe TRBD1 (6 bases). Germline-derived CDR1 and CDR2 are SGDLS and YYNGEE. V lost 5 bases and J lost 1, with 9 bases in between. The CDR3 sequence is 13 residues long. CDR3 residues: CASSKTGNTEAFF. Here the CDR3 DNA reads TGTGCCAGCAGTAAGACAGGGAACACTGAAGCTTTCTTT.

This chain links TRBV7-2 with TRBJ2-2; TRBD2 agrees at 11 bases. This CDR3 is 15 amino acids long. Germline CDR1 is SGHTA and CDR2 is FQGNSA. J gave up 8 bases and V 5 bases, and 7 bases lay outside the gene matches. Here the CDR3 reads CASSPGTSGRGELFF. Written as DNA, the CDR3 is TGTGCCAGCAGCCCCGGGACTAGCGGACGAGGGGAGCTGTTTTTT.

This rearrangement joins TRBV18 to TRBJ2-2; D is ambiguous. The V gene's germline CDR1 is KGHSH and CDR2 LQKENI. CDR3 length: 17 amino acids. V lost 2 bases and J lost 0, with 13 bases in between. Written as DNA, the CDR3 is TGTGCCAGCTCACCAGTGTCGATGGGCCCGAACACCGGGGAGCTGTTTTTT. Its protein product is CASSPVSMGPNTGELFF.

This chain connects TRBV10-3 to TRBJ2-1; no definite D call. Germline V gene data show CDR1 as ENHRY and CDR2 as SYGVKD. CDR3 length equals 16 residues. Trimming shortened V by 6 bases and J by 1 base, and 16 bases separated the two germline ends. DNA of the CDR3: TGTGCCATCAGCGGAGTTATGTCGCAATCCTACAATGAGCAGTTCTTC. Encoded protein: CAISGVMSQSYNEQFF.

The rearrangement uses TRBV2 and TRBJ2-5; TRBD2 matches 7 bases. This CDR3 has 14 residues. V was clipped by 5 bases and J by 5 bases; unmatched bases: 8. Germline V lookup: CDR1 SNHLY, CDR2 FYNNEI. Here the CDR3 DNA reads TGTGCCAGCAGTCGCGGTGCCGGGGGGGAGACCCAGTACTTC. It codes for CASSRGAGGETQYF.

This clone was seen once. For the CDR3, the DNA is TGTGCCAGCAGTCTCCTAGGGGAGGGCCGGAGAGATACGCAGTATTTT. Translating it yields CASSLLGEGRRDTQYF. The chain employs TRBV28 and TRBJ2-3; TRBD2 aligns across 7 bases. From germline, CDR1 is MDHEN and CDR2 SYDVKM. J lost 5 bases, V lost 5 bases, and 13 bases had no gene match. The CDR3 runs to 16 residues.